These 2 T cell receptor beta chains were all obtained from the same sample, sequenced in a study of blood T cell repertoires in COVID-19. Data came from immunoSEQ multiplex PCR; TCRdb stores just in-frame clones and leaves some out. Found here are more than 85,000 clones, under 75% of them singletons; the top ten hold under 10%. What was sequenced was peripheral blood. These receptors were obtained from a woman in her sixties or seventies with acute or convalescent COVID-19.

This clone was recorded only once. The rearrangement links TRBV6-1 to TRBJ1-5; 8 nucleotides align to TRBD1. The CDR3 is 13 residues long. V was pared by 5 bases and J by 7 bases, with 4 bases of the junction left unmatched. From germline, CDR1 is MNHNS and CDR2 SASEGT. This CDR3 reads CASSRDRLQPQHF. In nucleotides, the CDR3 is TGTGCCAGCAGTCGGGACAGGTTGCAGCCCCAGCATTTT.

The chain joins TRBV6-5 to TRBJ2-2; TRBD1 is a possible D gene (6 bases). The CDR3 consists of 15 residues. V shed 7 bases and J shed 2 bases, with 14 bases lying between them. From germline, CDR1 is MNHEY and CDR2 SVGAGI. CDR3: CASTDGTRNTGELFF. The CDR3, as DNA: TGTGCCAGCACAGACGGGACACGTAACACCGGGGAGCTGTTTTTT.